The T cell receptor (beta chain) under discussion was sequenced for a study of cytomegalovirus exposure and HLA in healthy donors. Losses at the gene ends were 5 bases for V and 5 bases for J; bases not matched to a gene: 13. CDR1 and CDR2 (germline): SGHTA, FQGTGA. The CDR3 contains 17 residues. Vbeta (60) and Jbeta (13) primers were used in the PCR. Original methodology: Around 9.9 million shared chains were among the 65 million to 85 million unique TCR beta chains that a later analysis counted. Generated by immunoSEQ multiplex PCR, the TCRdb table keeps only in-frame clones and is missing some. D and trimming come from the DNA, and the V and J calls and clone size come from that table. The data show about 150,000 clones, with 65% to 85% seen just once and about 4.3% held by the top ten. Comment on this clone: Its antigen remains unidentified.

Overall study results and limits: When presence/absence was analysed, sequencing depth was taken to be roughly uniform across donors. Beyond CMV serostatus, there was no information to go on about immune exposure.

The genes are TRBV7-3 and TRBJ2-7, with 12 nucleotides matching TRBD1. Sequenced sample: PBMCs. This TCR came from a middle-aged woman in good health and CMV-seropositive. The CDR3 spells CASSLDLTGTGGNEQYF. For the CDR3, the DNA is TGTGCCAGCAGCCTTGACCTTACCGGGACAGGGGGCAACGAGCAGTACTTC.